The 8 T cell receptor beta chains listed next were all sequenced from one sample in a study of shared T cell receptors in the human thymus. Profiling relied on immunoSEQ multiplex PCR, and the TCRdb table lists in-frame clones only, not all of them. The sample yields 700,000 or so clones, around 85% seen once. This same sample was also taken into another study, of human thymus T cells.

Sequencing was carried out using thymocytes. The source of these receptors is a girl under three years old with a congenital heart defect.

This sequence joins TRBV7-8 and TRBJ2-5; D possibly corresponds to TRBD1 (5 bases). The germline V gene encodes CDR1 SGHVS and CDR2 FQNEAQ. Trimming took 2 bases from V and 0 from J, leaving 10 bases between them. The CDR3 runs 15 residues. CDR3 residues: CASSLPIRDQETQYF. CDR3 in DNA: TGTGCCAGCAGCTTACCCATCAGGGACCAAGAGACCCAGTACTTC.

This rearrangement joins TRBV25-1 to TRBJ1-5, with D unclear. With 6 bases removed from V and 0 bases from J, the gap between germline ends came to 9 bases. Germline lookup yields CDR1 MGHDK and CDR2 SYGVNS. The CDR3 contains 14 residues. CDR3 amino acids: CASSQTASNQPQHF. The CDR3 region has the DNA TGTGCCAGCAGCCAAACAGCTAGCAATCAGCCCCAGCATTTT.

This clone was counted once. The chain carries TRBV19 and TRBJ2-7, with D possibly TRBD2 on 5 matching bases. V was pared by 5 bases and J by 4 bases, with 18 bases between. Per germline, CDR1 LNHDA and CDR2 SQIVND (reference sequence). The CDR3 length is 15 residues. Here the CDR3 reads CASSSRNGSGYEQYF. CDR3 coding DNA: TGTGCCAGTAGTTCCCGGAACGGGTCGGGGTACGAGCAGTACTTC.

This clone was counted once. V is TRBV20-1 and J is TRBJ2-5; D unclear. CDR1 and CDR2 (germline): DFQATT, SNEGSKA (reference sequence). The CDR3 sequence is 10 residues long. As DNA, the CDR3 is TGCAGAGCACCGCAAGAGACCCAGTACTTC. Its translation is CRAPQETQYF.

This chain links TRBV14 with TRBJ2-4; perhaps TRBD1 as D (6 bases). Germline CDR1 reads SGHDN; CDR2 reads FVKESK. There are 21 residues in the CDR3. Between the trimmed V and J ends, which lost 2 bases and 0 bases, there was a span of 26 bases. Written as DNA, the CDR3 is TGTGCCAGCAGCCAAAACCGGACGGGACACACCGGCTCTTTAGCCAAAAACATTCAGTACTTC. Encoded protein: CASSQNRTGHTGSLAKNIQYF.

The chain joins TRBV7-4 to TRBJ1-2; D is perhaps TRBD1 (5 bases). CDR1 and CDR2 (germline): SGHVT, SQSDAQ. The V gene lost 4 bases and the J gene lost 1 base, with 7 bases spanning the gap. The CDR3 runs to 13 residues. The CDR3 region is CASSSGLNYGYTF. CDR3 nucleotide sequence: TGTGCCAGCAGCTCGGGACTTAACTATGGCTACACCTTC. Based on the CDR3 plus reference TRBV7-4 and TRBJ1-2, the full variable domain is GAGVSQSPRYKVAKRGRDVALRCDSISGHVTLYWYRQTLGQGSEVLTYSQSDAQRDKSGRPSGRFSAERPERSVSTLKIQRTEQGDSAVYLCASSSGLNYGYTFGSGTRLTVV.

This chain connects TRBV14 to TRBJ2-3, with TRBD2 matching over 9 bases. Germline-derived CDR1 and CDR2 are SGHDN and FVKESK. The J segment lost 6 bases and the V segment lost 0 bases, leaving 10 bases of the junction unmatched. The CDR3 contains 17 residues. The DNA of the CDR3 is TGTGCCAGCAGCCAAGATCGGGAGCGGGGGGCCGGTGATACGCAGTATTTT. As protein: CASSQDRERGAGDTQYF.

The genes are TRBV29-1 and TRBJ2-7; 7 nucleotides match TRBD1. This CDR3 is 13 amino acids long. Germline values: CDR1 SQVTM, CDR2 ANQGSEA. Trimming removed 4 bases from V and 1 base from J; junction bases left unmatched: 4. The CDR3 DNA reads as TGCAGCGTTGGGAGACAGGGTTCCTACGAGCAGTACTTC. Encoded protein: CSVGRQGSYEQYF.